One and the same sample provided the 8 T cell receptor beta chains below, sequenced in a study of CD8 T cells in ankylosing spondylitis. TCRdb analysed the 5' RACE reads with MiXCR anew, one entry per CDR3 protein. The profile shows roughly 200,000 distinct CDR3 sequences, around 13% of them singletons. The sample was blood, either unsorted or a sorted T cell fraction (not recorded which). The receptors were gathered from a male donor with ankylosing spondylitis or in good health (not recorded which).

V is TRBV5-1 and J is TRBJ2-2; possibly TRBD2 for D (5 bases). CDR1 SGHRS and CDR2 YFSETQ come from the germline V gene. This CDR3 is 12 amino acids long. Trimming cost V 8 bases and J 3 bases, with 8 bases left between them. CDR3 region: CASWEYTGELFF. Here the CDR3 DNA reads TGCGCCAGTTGGGAGTACACCGGGGAGCTGTTTTTT.

This clonotype has at least ten counts. The chain employs TRBV4-1 and TRBJ2-2, with a tentative D call TRBD1 (6 bases). Trimming left V 4 bases short and J 2 bases short, with 14 bases between. Per germline, CDR1 MGHRA and CDR2 YSYEKL. The CDR3 covers 16 residues. The chain's CDR3 is CASSPRAGANTGELFF. As DNA, the CDR3 is TGCGCCAGCAGCCCGAGAGCAGGGGCAAACACCGGGGAGCTGTTTTTT.

The chain has TRBV9 and TRBJ2-3; D is ambiguous. Germline V gives CDR1 SGDLS, CDR2 YYNGEE. With 0 bases removed from V and 4 bases from J, the gap between germline ends came to 6 bases. CDR3 length equals 13 residues. CDR3 sequence (DNA): TGTGCCAGCAGCGTAGCCCTCTCAGATACGCAGTATTTT. It specifies CASSVALSDTQYF.

This clonotype was recorded a few times. This rearrangement joins TRBV4-1 to TRBJ2-7; maybe TRBD2 (5 bases). Looked up from germline, CDR1 is MGHRA and CDR2 is YSYEKL. The CDR3 extends over 14 amino acids. Trimming removed 1 base from V and 3 bases from J, with 10 bases in between. The CDR3 DNA follows: TGCGCCAGCAGCCAAGGGTACCGGGGCTACGAGCAGTACTTC. Encoded protein: CASSQGYRGYEQYF.

The chain combines TRBV6-1 with TRBJ2-7; 8 bases line up with TRBD2. Germline V lookup: CDR1 MNHNS, CDR2 SASEGT. Losses at the gene ends were 0 bases for V and 5 bases for J; bases not matched to a gene: 6. The CDR3 has 15 residues. The CDR3 DNA reads TGTGCCAGCAGTGAAGCTCTATCCGGGGGGGACGAGCAGTACTTC. Translation gives CASSEALSGGDEQYF.

This clonotype has just a few counts. This sequence joins TRBV6-2 or TRBV6-3 and TRBJ2-7; 7 bases line up with TRBD1. Trimming at V came to 2 bases and at J to 5 bases, leaving 9 bases not matched to a gene. Germline CDR1 is MNHEY and CDR2 is SVGEGT. CDR3 size: 15 residues. In nucleotides, the CDR3 is TGTGCCAGCAGTTACACCACAGGGGTTCGGCACGAGCAGTACTTC. This sequence encodes CASSYTTGVRHEQYF.

The V call is TRBV5-5, the J call TRBJ2-3, with TRBD2 matching over 9 bases. With V trimmed by 4 bases and J by 4 bases, 10 bases remained unmatched. The germline V gene encodes CDR1 SGHKS and CDR2 YYEKEE (reference sequence). The CDR3 contains 16 residues. Here the CDR3 reads CASSTSSGGVADTQYF. DNA for the CDR3: TGTGCCAGCAGCACAAGTAGCGGGGGCGTCGCAGATACGCAGTATTTT.

This clonotype was seen only a few times. The chain combines TRBV30 with TRBJ2-1; tentatively, D is TRBD1 (5 bases). The CDR3 totals 11 residues. Between the trimmed V and J ends, which lost 0 bases and 10 bases, there was a span of 7 bases. Germline V gene sequence: CDR1 GTSNPN, CDR2 SVGIG (reference sequence). This CDR3 reads CAWSVAGEQFF. In DNA form, the CDR3 reads TGTGCCTGGAGTGTGGCAGGGGAGCAGTTCTTC. The whole variable domain, remainder taken from reference TRBV30 and TRBJ2-1, is SQTIHQWPATLVQPVGSPLSLECTVEGTSNPNLYWYRQAAGRGLQLLFYSVGIGQISSEVPQNLSASRPQDRQFILSSKKLLLSDSGFYLCAWSVAGEQFFGPGTRLTVL.